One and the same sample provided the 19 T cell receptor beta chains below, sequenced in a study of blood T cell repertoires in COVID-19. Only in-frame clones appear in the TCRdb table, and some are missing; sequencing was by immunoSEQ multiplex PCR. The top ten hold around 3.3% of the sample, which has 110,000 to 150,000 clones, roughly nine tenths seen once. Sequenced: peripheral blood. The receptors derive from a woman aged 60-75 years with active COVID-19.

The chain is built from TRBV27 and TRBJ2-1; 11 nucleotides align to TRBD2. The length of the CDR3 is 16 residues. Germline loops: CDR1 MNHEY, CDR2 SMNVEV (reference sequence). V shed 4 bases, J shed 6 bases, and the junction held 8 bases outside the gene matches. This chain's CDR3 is CASSSTSGNFFNEQFF. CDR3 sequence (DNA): TGTGCCAGCAGTTCGACTAGCGGGAATTTTTTCAATGAGCAGTTCTTC.

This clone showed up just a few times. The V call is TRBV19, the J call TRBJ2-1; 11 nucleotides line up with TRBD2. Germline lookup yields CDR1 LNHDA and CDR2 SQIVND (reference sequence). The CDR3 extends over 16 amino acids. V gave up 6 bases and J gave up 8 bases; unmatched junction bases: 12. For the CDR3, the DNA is TGTGCCAGTAGGGGAATAGCGGGAGGGCCGAGGGATGAGCAGTTCTTC. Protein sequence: CASRGIAGGPRDEQFF. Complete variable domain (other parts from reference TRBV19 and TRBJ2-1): DGGITQSPKYLFRKEGQNVTLSCEQNLNHDAMYWYRQDPGQGLRLIYYSQIVNDFQKGDIAEGYSVSREKKESFPLTVTSAQKNPTAFYLCASRGIAGGPRDEQFFGPGTRLTVL.

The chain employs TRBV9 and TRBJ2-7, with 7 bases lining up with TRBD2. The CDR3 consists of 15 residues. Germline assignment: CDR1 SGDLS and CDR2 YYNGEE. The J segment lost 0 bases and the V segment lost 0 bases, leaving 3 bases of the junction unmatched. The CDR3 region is CASSVGDYPSYEQYF. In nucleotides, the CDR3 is TGTGCCAGCAGCGTAGGGGACTACCCCTCCTACGAGCAGTACTTC.

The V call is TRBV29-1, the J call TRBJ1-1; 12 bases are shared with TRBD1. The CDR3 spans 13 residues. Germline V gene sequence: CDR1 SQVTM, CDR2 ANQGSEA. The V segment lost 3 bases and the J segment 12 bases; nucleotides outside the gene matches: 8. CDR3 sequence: CSVEGTGGGGTFF. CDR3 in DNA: TGCAGCGTTGAGGGGACAGGGGGCGGTGGGACTTTCTTT.

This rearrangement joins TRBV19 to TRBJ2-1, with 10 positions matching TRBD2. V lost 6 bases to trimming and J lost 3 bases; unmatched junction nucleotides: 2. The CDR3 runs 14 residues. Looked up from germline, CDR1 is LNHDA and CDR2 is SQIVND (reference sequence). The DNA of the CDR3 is TGTGCCAGTAGAAAGCGGGAGGGCTACAATGAGCAGTTCTTC. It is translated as CASRKREGYNEQFF.

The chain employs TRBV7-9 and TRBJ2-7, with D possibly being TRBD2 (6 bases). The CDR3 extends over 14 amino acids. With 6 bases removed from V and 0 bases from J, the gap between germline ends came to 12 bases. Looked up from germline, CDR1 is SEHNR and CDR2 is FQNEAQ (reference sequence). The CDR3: CASRGDLISYEQYF. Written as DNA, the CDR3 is TGTGCCAGCAGGGGGGACTTAATCTCCTACGAGCAGTACTTC.

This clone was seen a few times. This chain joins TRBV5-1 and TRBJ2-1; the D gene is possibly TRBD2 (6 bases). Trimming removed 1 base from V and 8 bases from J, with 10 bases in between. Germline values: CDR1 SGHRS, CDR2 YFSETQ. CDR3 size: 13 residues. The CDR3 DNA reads TGCGCCAGCAGCTTGTTACTAGCAGATGAGCAGTTCTTC. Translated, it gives CASSLLLADEQFF.

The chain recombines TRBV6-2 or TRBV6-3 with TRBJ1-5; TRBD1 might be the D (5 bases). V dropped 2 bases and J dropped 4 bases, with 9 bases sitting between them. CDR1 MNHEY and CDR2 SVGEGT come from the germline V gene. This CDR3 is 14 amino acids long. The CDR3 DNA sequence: TGTGCCAGCAGTTACCGCGCAGGGAATCAGCCCCAGCATTTT. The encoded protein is CASSYRAGNQPQHF.

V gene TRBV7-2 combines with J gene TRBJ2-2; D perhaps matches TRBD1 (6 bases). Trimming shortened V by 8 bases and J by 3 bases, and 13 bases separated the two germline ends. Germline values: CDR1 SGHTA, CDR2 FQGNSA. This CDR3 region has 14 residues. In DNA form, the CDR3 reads TGTGCCAGCCGGGATCAGGGGTACACCGGGGAGCTGTTTTTT. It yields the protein CASRDQGYTGELFF.

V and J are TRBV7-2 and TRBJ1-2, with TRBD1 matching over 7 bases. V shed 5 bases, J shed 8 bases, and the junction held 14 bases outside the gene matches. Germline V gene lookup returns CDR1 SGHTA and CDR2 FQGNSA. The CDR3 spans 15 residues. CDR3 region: CASSPQTGSLVGYTF. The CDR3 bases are TGTGCCAGCAGCCCCCAGACAGGGAGTTTGGTAGGCTACACCTTC.

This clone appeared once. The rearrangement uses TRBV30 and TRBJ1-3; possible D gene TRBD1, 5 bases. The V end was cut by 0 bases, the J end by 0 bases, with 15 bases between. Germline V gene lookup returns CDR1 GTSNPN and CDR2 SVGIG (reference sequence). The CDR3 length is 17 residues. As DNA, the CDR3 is TGTGCCTGGAGTGTACTTGGGGCCCCGAGCTCTGGAAACACCATATATTTT. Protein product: CAWSVLGAPSSGNTIYF.

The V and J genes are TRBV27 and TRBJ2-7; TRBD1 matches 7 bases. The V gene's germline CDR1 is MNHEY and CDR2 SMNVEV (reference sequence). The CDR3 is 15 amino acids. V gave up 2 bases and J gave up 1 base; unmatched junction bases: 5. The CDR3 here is CASSLKGQQSYEQYF. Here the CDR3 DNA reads TGTGCCAGCAGTTTAAAGGGACAGCAATCCTACGAGCAGTACTTC.

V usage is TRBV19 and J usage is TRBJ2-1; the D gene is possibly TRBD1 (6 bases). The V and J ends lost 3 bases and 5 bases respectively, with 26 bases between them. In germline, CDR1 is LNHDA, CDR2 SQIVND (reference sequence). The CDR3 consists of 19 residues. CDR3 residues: CASSIWFGTGYRAHNEQFF. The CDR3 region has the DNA TGTGCCAGTAGTATCTGGTTCGGTACGGGCTACAGGGCTCACAATGAGCAGTTCTTC.

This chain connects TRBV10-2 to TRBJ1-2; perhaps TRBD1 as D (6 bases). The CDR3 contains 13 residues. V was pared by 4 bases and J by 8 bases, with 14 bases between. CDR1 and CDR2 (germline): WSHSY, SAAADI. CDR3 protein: CASSGSGVEGYTF. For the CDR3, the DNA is TGCGCCAGCAGTGGATCAGGGGTAGAGGGCTACACCTTC.

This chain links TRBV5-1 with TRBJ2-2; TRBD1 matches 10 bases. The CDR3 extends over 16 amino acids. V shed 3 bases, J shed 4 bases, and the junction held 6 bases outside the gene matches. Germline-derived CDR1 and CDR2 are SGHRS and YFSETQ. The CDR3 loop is CASSSRQGAGTGELFF. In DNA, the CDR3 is TGCGCCAGCAGCTCCCGACAGGGGGCAGGCACCGGGGAGCTGTTTTTT. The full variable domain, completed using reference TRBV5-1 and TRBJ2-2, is KAGVTQTPRYLIKTRGQQVTLSCSPISGHRSVSWYQQTPGQGLQFLFEYFSETQRNKGNFPGRFSGRQFSNSRSEMNVSTLELGDSALYLCASSSRQGAGTGELFFGEGSRLTVL.

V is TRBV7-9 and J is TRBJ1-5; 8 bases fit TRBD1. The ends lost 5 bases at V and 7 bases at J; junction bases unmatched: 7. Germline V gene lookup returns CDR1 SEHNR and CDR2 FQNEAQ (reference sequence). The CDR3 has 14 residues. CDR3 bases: TGTGCCAGCAGCATGACAGGGGACGGCCAGCCCCAGCATTTT. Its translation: CASSMTGDGQPQHF.

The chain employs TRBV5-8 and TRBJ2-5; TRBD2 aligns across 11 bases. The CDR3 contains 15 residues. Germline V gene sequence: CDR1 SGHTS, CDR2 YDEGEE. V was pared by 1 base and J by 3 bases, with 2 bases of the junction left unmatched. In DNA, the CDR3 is TGTGCCAGCAGCTTGACTAGCGGGAGCAAAGAGACCCAGTACTTC. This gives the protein CASSLTSGSKETQYF.

The CDR3 is CASSLEVGLAGDNEQFF. CDR3 nucleotide sequence: TGTGCCAGCAGCTTAGAGGTCGGGCTAGCGGGAGACAATGAGCAGTTCTTC. The chain uses TRBV11-2 and TRBJ2-1; 10 bases are shared with TRBD2. Germline V lookup: CDR1 SGHAT, CDR2 FQNNGV. J was trimmed by 5 bases and V by 0 bases; bases with no gene match: 7. The CDR3 has 17 amino acids.

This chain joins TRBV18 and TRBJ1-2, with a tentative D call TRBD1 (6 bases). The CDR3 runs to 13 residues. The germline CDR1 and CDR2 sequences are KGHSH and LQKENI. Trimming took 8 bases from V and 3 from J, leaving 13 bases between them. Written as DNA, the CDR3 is TGTGCCAGCCGGGACAACGACCACTATGGCTACACCTTC. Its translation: CASRDNDHYGYTF.